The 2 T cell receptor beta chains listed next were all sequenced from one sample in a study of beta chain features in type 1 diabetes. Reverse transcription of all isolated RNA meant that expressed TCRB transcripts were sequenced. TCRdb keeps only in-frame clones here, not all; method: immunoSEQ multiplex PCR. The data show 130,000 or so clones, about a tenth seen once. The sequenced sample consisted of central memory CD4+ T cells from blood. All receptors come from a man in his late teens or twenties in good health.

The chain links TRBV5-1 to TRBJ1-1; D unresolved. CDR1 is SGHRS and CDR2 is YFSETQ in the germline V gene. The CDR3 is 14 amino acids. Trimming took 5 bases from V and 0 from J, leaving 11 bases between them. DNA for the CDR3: TGCGCCAGCAGGAAGGACTCGATGAACACTGAAGCTTTCTTT. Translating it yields CASRKDSMNTEAFF.

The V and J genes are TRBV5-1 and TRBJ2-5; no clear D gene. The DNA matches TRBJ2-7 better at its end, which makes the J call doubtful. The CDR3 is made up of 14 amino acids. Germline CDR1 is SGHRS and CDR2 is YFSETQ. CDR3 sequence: CASSLATDIYEQYF. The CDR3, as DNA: TGCGCCAGCAGCTTGGCCACAGACATCTACGAGCAGTACTTC.